The 21 T cell receptor beta chains below were found in one sample sequenced in a study of T-cell reconstitution after alpha-beta-depleted transplantation in children. Construction of the TCRbeta library involved unique molecular identifiers. TCRdb reprocessed the PCR reads with MiXCR, giving one entry per CDR3 protein. The sample carries some 600,000 distinct CDR3 sequences, 13% recorded once. The sequencing here drew on PBMCs, mostly from graft donor cells, taken 360 days after TCRalphabeta/CD19-depleted stem cell transplant. All receptors derive from a male patient under 18 who had a stem cell transplant for acute myeloid leukemia, so the T cells may come from the graft donor.

This clonotype has a count of ten or more. The chain joins TRBV20-1 to TRBJ2-2, with TRBD1 matching 12 bases. The CDR3 consists of 15 residues. V was clipped by 5 bases and J by 5 bases; unmatched bases: 6. Germline V CDR1 and CDR2: DFQATT, SNEGSKA (reference sequence). The CDR3 spells CSAVGTGGETGELFF. As DNA, the CDR3 is TGCAGTGCTGTCGGGACAGGGGGCGAGACCGGGGAGCTGTTTTTT.

The chain recombines TRBV29-1 with TRBJ2-7, with 9 bases identical to TRBD1. The CDR3 loop spans 13 amino acids. V lost 6 bases and J lost 2; bases outside the gene matches: 5. CDR1 and CDR2 from the germline V gene are SQVTM and ANQGSEA. The CDR3 nucleotides read TGCAGCGTGGACAGGGGAGGCACCTACGAGCAGTACTTC. Its translation: CSVDRGGTYEQYF.

The rearrangement uses TRBV29-1 and TRBJ2-7; D not certain. V lost 5 bases and J lost 2, with 10 bases in between. This CDR3 has 12 amino acids. CDR1 is SQVTM and CDR2 is ANQGSEA in the germline V gene. CDR3 sequence: CSVHNVTYEQYF. The CDR3 region has the DNA TGCAGCGTTCATAACGTTACCTACGAGCAGTACTTC.

V is TRBV29-1 and J is TRBJ1-2; tentatively, D is TRBD1 (6 bases). CDR3 size: 13 residues. V was clipped by 4 bases and J by 5 bases, with 14 bases between them. Germline CDR1 is SQVTM and CDR2 is ANQGSEA. The chain's CDR3 is CSVVPGAPYGYTF. Here the CDR3 DNA reads TGCAGCGTTGTTCCGGGGGCGCCGTATGGCTACACCTTC. Drawing the rest from reference TRBV29-1 and TRBJ1-2, the complete variable domain is SAVISQKPSRDICQRGTSLTIQCQVDSQVTMMFWYRQQPGQSLTLIATANQGSEATYESGFVIDKFPISRPNLTFSTLTVSNMSPEDSSIYLCSVVPGAPYGYTFGSGTRLTVV.

This clonotype was recorded a few times. This chain joins TRBV6-5 and TRBJ2-1; 8 nucleotides line up with TRBD2. Per germline, CDR1 MNHEY and CDR2 SVGAGI. The CDR3 contains 18 residues. V shed 0 bases and J 5 bases; nucleotides not matched to a gene: 12. This CDR3 reads CASSYSIRASGSHNEQFF. The CDR3 DNA follows: TGTGCCAGCAGTTACTCGATAAGGGCTAGCGGGTCCCACAATGAGCAGTTCTTC.

This clonotype was recorded at least ten times. V usage is TRBV12-3 or TRBV12-4 and J usage is TRBJ1-4; a possible D gene is TRBD1 (6 bases). This CDR3 is 15 amino acids long. V was clipped by 1 base and J by 4 bases, with 10 bases between them. CDR3: CASSLVDSFNEKLFF. DNA for the CDR3: TGTGCCAGCAGTTTAGTGGACAGCTTTAATGAAAAACTGTTTTTT.

The J gene is TRBJ2-3, the V gene TRBV30, with 10 bases fitting TRBD2. V was clipped by 5 bases and J by 5 bases; unmatched bases: 19. Germline V CDR1 and CDR2: GTSNPN, SVGIG (reference sequence). The CDR3 is 18 amino acids. The CDR3 loop reads CAWWTPRTTSGMGDTQYF. The DNA for the CDR3 is TGTGCCTGGTGGACACCACGTACCACTAGCGGGATGGGAGATACGCAGTATTTT.

This clonotype was seen only a few times. The V call is TRBV7-8, the J call TRBJ2-3; 8 bases map to TRBD2. The CDR3 loop spans 17 amino acids. CDR1 and CDR2 from the germline V gene are SGHVS and FQNEAQ. Trimming took 5 bases from V and 1 from J; bases not matched to a gene: 11. CDR3 region: CASSTWTIAGRTDTQYF. The CDR3 nucleotides are TGTGCCAGCAGCACCTGGACTATAGCGGGACGCACAGATACGCAGTATTTT.

The CDR3 sequence: CSARDRLHTGELFF. As DNA, the CDR3 is TGCAGTGCTAGAGATCGCCTTCACACCGGGGAGCTGTTTTTT. The chain carries TRBV20-1 and TRBJ2-2; D remains ambiguous. CDR3 length: 14 residues. Trimming cost V 0 bases and J 3 bases, with 8 bases left between them. Germline V CDR1 and CDR2: DFQATT, SNEGSKA (reference sequence).

This clonotype was picked up a small number of times. The rearrangement links TRBV20-1 to TRBJ2-7, with a tentative D call TRBD2 (7 bases). Germline lookup yields CDR1 DFQATT and CDR2 SNEGSKA (reference sequence). The CDR3 is made up of 14 amino acids. The V and J ends lost 5 bases and 4 bases respectively, with 18 bases between them. CDR3 residues: CSAPKLKGGYEQYF. The CDR3 nucleotides read TGCAGTGCTCCAAAGCTGAAGGGGGGGTACGAGCAGTACTTC.

This clonotype was seen more than once but under ten times. The V and J genes are TRBV20-1 and TRBJ2-3; TRBD2 matches 7 bases. V lost 3 bases and J lost 2; bases outside the gene matches: 5. The germline gives CDR1 DFQATT, CDR2 SNEGSKA (reference sequence). This CDR3 contains 14 residues. The CDR3 nucleotides read TGCAGTGCTAGTGCGCTAGCGGTCACAGATACGCAGTATTTT. Translated, it gives CSASALAVTDTQYF.

A few counts support this clonotype. J is TRBJ2-3 and V is TRBV6-4; D is perhaps TRBD2 (6 bases). The germline V gene encodes CDR1 MRHNA and CDR2 SNTAGT. This CDR3 region has 14 residues. The V gene lost 5 bases and the J gene lost 8 bases, with 17 bases spanning the gap. This chain's CDR3 is CASSTGTVGGTQYF. DNA for the CDR3: TGTGCCAGCAGTACCGGGACTGTGGGAGGTACGCAGTATTTT.

This chain joins TRBV28 and TRBJ2-5, with a possible D match to TRBD2 (6 bases). CDR1 and CDR2 from the germline V gene are MDHEN and SYDVKM. There are 17 residues in the CDR3. V lost 6 bases to trimming and J lost 1 base, with 21 bases between them. The CDR3 protein is CASSRPGTFNFQETQYF. The CDR3 DNA reads as TGTGCCAGCAGCCGCCCCGGGACTTTTAACTTCCAAGAGACCCAGTACTTC.

This clonotype was found many times. The J gene is TRBJ1-1, the V gene TRBV5-1; the D is unclear. Between the trimmed V and J ends, which lost 0 bases and 11 bases, there was a span of 14 bases. Germline CDR1 SGHRS, CDR2 YFSETQ. The CDR3 sequence is 13 residues long. The chain's CDR3 is CASSLVREVEAFF. The CDR3 DNA sequence: TGCGCCAGCAGCTTGGTGCGCGAAGTAGAGGCTTTCTTT.

At least ten counts were recorded for this clonotype. This chain uses TRBV20-1 with TRBJ1-1, with a possible D match to TRBD1 (6 bases). Germline V gene lookup returns CDR1 DFQATT and CDR2 SNEGSKA (reference sequence). V shed 1 base and J shed 8 bases, with 17 bases lying between them. This CDR3 is built from 14 residues. The CDR3 here is CSARVGGSGREAFF. The CDR3 DNA reads TGCAGTGCTAGAGTAGGGGGGAGTGGCCGGGAAGCTTTCTTT.

The CDR3 spells CASSLTRTFQETQYF. CDR3 coding DNA: TGTGCCAGCAGTTTAACTCGGACGTTTCAAGAGACCCAGTACTTC. This rearrangement joins TRBV27 to TRBJ2-5; D not certain. Germline V lookup: CDR1 MNHEY, CDR2 SMNVEV (reference sequence). CDR3 length: 15 amino acids. V shed 2 bases and J shed 2 bases, with 12 bases lying between them.

This chain links TRBV29-1 with TRBJ2-7; D is perhaps TRBD1 (5 bases). The CDR3 has 11 amino acids. V lost 7 bases and J 6 bases, leaving 13 bases between the germline ends. The germline V gene encodes CDR1 SQVTM and CDR2 ANQGSEA. The CDR3 DNA follows: TGCAGCGCTTTCAGGGTTGGCGAGCAGTACTTC. Amino acids: CSAFRVGEQYF.

This clonotype occurred a few times. The J gene is TRBJ2-3, the V gene TRBV7-9, with TRBD2 identical over 12 bases. V lost 5 bases to trimming and J lost 3 bases; unmatched junction nucleotides: 9. Germline V gene data show CDR1 as SEHNR and CDR2 as FQNEAQ (reference sequence). The CDR3 totals 17 residues. The CDR3 nucleotides are TGTGCCAGCAGCCACCTCCCGACTAGCGGGAGAACAGATACGCAGTATTTT. Residues: CASSHLPTSGRTDTQYF.

This clonotype turned up a few times. V usage is TRBV29-1 and J usage is TRBJ1-2, with 7 bases identical to TRBD1. Germline CDR1 reads SQVTM; CDR2 reads ANQGSEA. The CDR3 sequence is 11 residues long. V lost 7 bases, J lost 6 bases, and 5 bases stayed unmatched. This CDR3 is CSGTGEDGYTF. In nucleotides, the CDR3 is TGCAGCGGCACAGGGGAGGATGGCTACACCTTC.

In its sample, this clonotype was seen many times. The genes are TRBV9 and TRBJ2-1, with D possibly matching TRBD1 (6 bases). The CDR3 is 18 residues long. CDR1 is SGDLS and CDR2 is YYNGEE in the germline V gene. Trimming shortened V by 0 bases and J by 1 base, and 17 bases separated the two germline ends. The CDR3 spells CASSVEPHRERSYNEQFF. DNA of the CDR3: TGTGCCAGCAGCGTAGAGCCACACAGGGAAAGGTCCTACAATGAGCAGTTCTTC.

This chain connects TRBV12-3 or TRBV12-4 to TRBJ2-2; TRBD2 matches at 9 bases. Trimming cost V 6 bases and J 0 bases; bases outside gene matches: 14. This CDR3 is 19 amino acids long. The CDR3 region has the DNA TGTGCCAGCAGCCAAATATTGGGGGCGGGAGGGCCGAACACCGGGGAGCTGTTTTTT. Encoded protein: CASSQILGAGGPNTGELFF.